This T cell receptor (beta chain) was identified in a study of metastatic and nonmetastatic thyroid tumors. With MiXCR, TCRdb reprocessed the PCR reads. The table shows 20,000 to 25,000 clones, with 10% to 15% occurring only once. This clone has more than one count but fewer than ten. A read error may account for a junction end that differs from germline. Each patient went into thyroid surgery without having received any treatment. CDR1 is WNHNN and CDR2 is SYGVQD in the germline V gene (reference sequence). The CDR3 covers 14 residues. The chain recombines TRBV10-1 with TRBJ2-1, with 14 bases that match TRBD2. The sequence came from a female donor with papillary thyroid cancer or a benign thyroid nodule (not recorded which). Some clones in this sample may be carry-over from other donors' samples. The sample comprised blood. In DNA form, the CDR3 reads TGCGCCAGCATTGGACTAGCGGGGGGCAATGAGCGGTTCTTC. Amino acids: CASIGLAGGNERFF.